The 3 T cell receptor beta chains in this list originate from one sample, sequenced in a study of breast tumors, draining lymph nodes, adjacent tissues. Samples came from axillary lymph nodes draining the breast cancer. Via MiXCR, TCRdb re-called the multiplex PCR reads, giving one row per CDR3 protein. This table holds roughly 130,000 distinct CDR3 sequences, less than 20% found once. Input material: axillary lymph node tissue. All receptors derive from a female donor with breast cancer. Some clones in this sample may be carry-over from other donors' samples.

The chain joins TRBV18 to TRBJ2-3; D may be TRBD2 (5 bases). CDR3 length: 13 amino acids. The V and J ends lost 5 bases and 4 bases respectively, with 10 bases between them. Germline values: CDR1 KGHSH, CDR2 LQKENI. CDR3 nucleotide sequence: TGTGCCAGCTCAATTCCCGGGGCAGATACGCAGTATTTT. Amino acids: CASSIPGADTQYF.

This clonotype was counted at least ten times. The rearrangement joins TRBV7-2 to TRBJ2-3; TRBD1 aligns across 7 bases. V trimming: 4 bases; J trimming: 3 bases; junction bases outside the gene matches: 4. Germline CDR1 is SGHTA and CDR2 is FQGNSA. The CDR3 spans 14 residues. CDR3: CASSYRDRTDTQYF. Here the CDR3 DNA reads TGTGCCAGCAGCTATAGGGACAGAACAGATACGCAGTATTTT.

This clonotype has a count of ten or more. This sequence joins TRBV10-2 and TRBJ2-3; no clear D. The CDR3 runs to 12 residues. Trimming took 4 bases from V and 6 from J, leaving 8 bases between them. CDR1 and CDR2 (germline): WSHSY, SAAADI. The CDR3 nucleotides read TGCGCCAGCAGTGTAGGCGGCGATACGCAGTATTTT. Encoded protein: CASSVGGDTQYF.